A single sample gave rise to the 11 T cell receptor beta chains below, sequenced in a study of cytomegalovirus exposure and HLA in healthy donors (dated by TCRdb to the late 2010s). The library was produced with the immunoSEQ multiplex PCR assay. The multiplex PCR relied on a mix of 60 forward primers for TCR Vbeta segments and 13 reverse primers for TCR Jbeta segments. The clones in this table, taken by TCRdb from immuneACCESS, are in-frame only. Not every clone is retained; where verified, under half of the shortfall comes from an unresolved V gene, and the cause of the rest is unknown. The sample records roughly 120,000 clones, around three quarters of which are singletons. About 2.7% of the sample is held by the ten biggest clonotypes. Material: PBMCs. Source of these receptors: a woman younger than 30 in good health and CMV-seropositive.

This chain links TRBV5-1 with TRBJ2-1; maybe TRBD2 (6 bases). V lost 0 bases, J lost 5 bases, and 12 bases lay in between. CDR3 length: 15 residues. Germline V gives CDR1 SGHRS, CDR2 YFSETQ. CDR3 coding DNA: TGCGCCAGCAGCTTGGCCGGACTACCCAACAATGAGCAGTTCTTC. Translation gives CASSLAGLPNNEQFF.

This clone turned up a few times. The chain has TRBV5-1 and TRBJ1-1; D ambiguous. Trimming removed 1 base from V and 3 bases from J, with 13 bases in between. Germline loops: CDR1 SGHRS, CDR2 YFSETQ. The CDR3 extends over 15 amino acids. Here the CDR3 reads CASSLSRIDHTEAFF. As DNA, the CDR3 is TGCGCCAGCAGCTTGTCCAGGATAGATCACACTGAAGCTTTCTTT.

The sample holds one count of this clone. The CDR3: CASSLANAGGETDTQYF. The CDR3 coding sequence is TGCGCCAGCAGCTTGGCCAATGCGGGGGGCGAAACAGATACGCAGTATTTT. V gene TRBV5-1 combines with J gene TRBJ2-3, with 8 positions matching TRBD2. J gave up 3 bases and V 0 bases, and 9 bases lay outside the gene matches. Germline CDR1 reads SGHRS; CDR2 reads YFSETQ. The CDR3 length is 17 residues.

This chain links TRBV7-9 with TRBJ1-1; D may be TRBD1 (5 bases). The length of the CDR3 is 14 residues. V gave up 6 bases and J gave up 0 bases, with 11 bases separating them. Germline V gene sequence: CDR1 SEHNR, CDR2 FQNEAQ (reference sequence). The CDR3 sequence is CASSPGGMNTEAFF. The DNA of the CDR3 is TGTGCCAGCAGTCCGGGGGGGATGAACACTGAAGCTTTCTTT.

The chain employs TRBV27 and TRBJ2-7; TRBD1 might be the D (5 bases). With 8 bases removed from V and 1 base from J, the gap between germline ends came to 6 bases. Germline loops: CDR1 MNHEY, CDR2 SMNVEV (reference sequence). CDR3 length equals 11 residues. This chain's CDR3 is CASGQSYEQYF. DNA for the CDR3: TGTGCCAGCGGACAATCCTACGAGCAGTACTTC.

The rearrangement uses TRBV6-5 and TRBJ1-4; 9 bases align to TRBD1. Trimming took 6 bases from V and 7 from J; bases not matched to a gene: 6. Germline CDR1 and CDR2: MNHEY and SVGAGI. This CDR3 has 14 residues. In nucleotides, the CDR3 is TGTGCCAGCAGCCCGACAGGGGGGGGTGAAAAACTGTTTTTT. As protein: CASSPTGGGEKLFF.

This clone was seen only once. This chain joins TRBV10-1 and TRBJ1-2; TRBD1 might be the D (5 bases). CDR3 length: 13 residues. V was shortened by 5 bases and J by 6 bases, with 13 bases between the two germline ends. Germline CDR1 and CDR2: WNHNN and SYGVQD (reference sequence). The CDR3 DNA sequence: TGCGCCAGCAGTCCTCAGGGTTGGCATGGCTACACCTTC. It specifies CASSPQGWHGYTF.

This chain's CDR3 is CASSTSAASGRDEQYF. The CDR3 region has the DNA TGTGCCAGTAGTACGTCCGCGGCTAGCGGAAGAGACGAGCAGTACTTC. The gene calls are TRBV19 and TRBJ2-5, with 7 positions matching TRBD2. TRBJ2-7 explains the end of the DNA better; the J call may be wrong. The CDR3 is made up of 16 amino acids. Germline V gene data show CDR1 as LNHDA and CDR2 as SQIVND (reference sequence).

The CDR3 region has the DNA TGTGCCAGCAGCCGACAGCCGACAGGTGAAAAACTGTTTTTT. Protein: CASSRQPTGEKLFF. V is TRBV2 and J is TRBJ1-4; possible D gene TRBD1, 6 bases. The CDR3 spans 14 residues. Trimming took off 6 bases at V and 7 bases at J, with 15 bases between the two ends. CDR1 is SNHLY, CDR2 FYNNEI, per germline.

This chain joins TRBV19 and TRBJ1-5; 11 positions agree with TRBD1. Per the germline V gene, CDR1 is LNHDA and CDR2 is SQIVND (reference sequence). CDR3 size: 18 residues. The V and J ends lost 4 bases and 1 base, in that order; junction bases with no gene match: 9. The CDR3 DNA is TGTGCCAGTAGTAGGTGGGGGACAGGGGGAGGGAGCAATCAGCCCCAGCATTTT. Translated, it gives CASSRWGTGGGSNQPQHF.

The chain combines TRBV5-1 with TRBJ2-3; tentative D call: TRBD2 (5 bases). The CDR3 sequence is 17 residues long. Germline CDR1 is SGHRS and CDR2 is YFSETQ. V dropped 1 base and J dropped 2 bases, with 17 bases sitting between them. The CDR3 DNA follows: TGCGCCAGCAGCTTGAATTGGCGGGCTCTTCCCACAGATACGCAGTATTTT. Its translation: CASSLNWRALPTDTQYF.